This paragraph covers one TCR beta chain sequence. What it binds is not known. Each CDR3 protein gets one entry after TCRdb re-called the 5' RACE reads with MiXCR. This table holds 250,000 to 400,000 distinct CDR3 sequences, approximately 15% found once. The data originate from a study of T-cell memory formation after mild COVID-19. General observations from the study: Contracting CD4+ clones sat mainly in CM and EM; CD8+ in EMRA.

Per germline, CDR1 LNHNV and CDR2 YYDKDF (reference sequence). With V trimmed by 0 bases and J by 4 bases, 11 bases remained unmatched. CDR3 length: 18 residues. The genes are TRBV15 and TRBJ2-1; TRBD2 aligns across 8 bases. Sequenced input: PBMCs or a T cell subset sorted from them (not recorded which). The clonotype comes from a young man who had mild COVID-19 (a few samples of this study predate the infection). Cell type and time point are not known. CDR3 residues: CATSRDLGGQREYNEQFF. The CDR3 coding sequence is TGTGCCACCAGCAGAGATCTGGGAGGCCAGCGGGAGTACAATGAGCAGTTCTTC. The full variable domain, in which reference TRBV15 and TRBJ2-1 provide the parts outside the CDR3, is DAMVIQNPRYQVTQFGKPVTLSCSQTLNHNVMYWYQQKSSQAPKLLFHYYDKDFNNEADTPDNFQSRRPNTSFCFLDIRSPGLGDTAMYLCATSRDLGGQREYNEQFFGPGTRLTVL.